Following are 21 T cell receptor beta chains from one sample sequenced in a study of blood T cell repertoires in COVID-19. Data came from immunoSEQ multiplex PCR; TCRdb stores just in-frame clones and leaves some out. Here the sample spans about 170,000 clones, 89% being singletons. Sequencing used PBMCs or T cells enriched from blood (not recorded which). The origin of the receptors is a woman between 18 and 29 years old who had recovered from COVID-19.

The sample holds a few counts of this clone. This CDR3 is CASSQDLTRGTDTQYF. The CDR3 coding sequence is TGCGCCAGCAGCCAAGATTTGACTAGGGGCACAGATACGCAGTATTTT. The rearrangement joins TRBV4-3 to TRBJ2-3; D might be TRBD2 (6 bases). CDR3 length: 16 residues. V lost 0 bases, J lost 1 base, and 11 bases lay in between. Germline CDR1 reads LGHNA; CDR2 reads YSLEER.

The V call is TRBV9, the J call TRBJ2-1; TRBD2 aligns across 11 bases. Germline CDR1 SGDLS, CDR2 YYNGEE. This CDR3 has 14 residues. V gave up 7 bases and J gave up 4 bases; unmatched junction bases: 4. CDR3 in amino acids: CASGLAGTYNEQFF. CDR3 nucleotides: TGTGCCAGCGGACTAGCGGGTACTTACAATGAGCAGTTCTTC.

The rearrangement joins TRBV25-1 to TRBJ2-1; D is undetermined. The CDR3 extends over 14 amino acids. Trimming took 6 bases from V and 9 from J, leaving 18 bases between them. The V gene's germline CDR1 is MGHDK and CDR2 SYGVNS. Here the CDR3 reads CASSYGSPYAEQFF. The CDR3 DNA reads TGTGCCAGCAGCTACGGGTCTCCGTACGCTGAGCAGTTCTTC.

The rearrangement links TRBV28 to TRBJ2-5, with TRBD2 matching 15 bases. Germline-derived CDR1 and CDR2 are MDHEN and SYDVKM. CDR3 length equals 17 residues. After removal of 3 bases from V and 2 bases from J, the junction contained 4 bases not matched to a gene. CDR3 bases: TGTGCCAGCAGTTTGTGGACTAGCGGGAGGGCACAAGAGACCCAGTACTTC. It specifies CASSLWTSGRAQETQYF.

The chain recombines TRBV5-1 with TRBJ2-5; 12 bases align to TRBD2. The CDR3 runs 19 residues. CDR1 is SGHRS, CDR2 YFSETQ, per germline. V dropped 0 bases and J dropped 1; count of bases not matched to a gene: 10. CDR3 in amino acids: CASSLATLAGGPSQETQYF. The CDR3 bases are TGCGCCAGCAGCTTGGCCACGCTAGCGGGAGGGCCCAGCCAAGAGACCCAGTACTTC. The full variable domain, completed using reference TRBV5-1 and TRBJ2-5, is KAGVTQTPRYLIKTRGQQVTLSCSPISGHRSVSWYQQTPGQGLQFLFEYFSETQRNKGNFPGRFSGRQFSNSRSEMNVSTLELGDSALYLCASSLATLAGGPSQETQYFGPGTRLLVL.

The gene calls are TRBV7-8 and TRBJ2-7; a weak D match, TRBD2 (6 bases). The CDR3 sequence is 12 residues long. Germline V CDR1 and CDR2: SGHVS, FQNEAQ. With 5 bases removed from V and 6 bases from J, the gap between germline ends came to 11 bases. For the CDR3, the DNA is TGTGCCAGCAGCCCTGGGGGGTCCGAGCAGTACTTC. Protein: CASSPGGSEQYF.

The rearrangement uses TRBV7-6 and TRBJ2-2; 15 positions agree with TRBD2. This CDR3 comprises 18 residues. Per the germline V gene, CDR1 is SGHVS and CDR2 is FNYEAQ. The V and J ends lost 3 bases and 6 bases, in that order; junction bases with no gene match: 8. CDR3 DNA: TGTGCCAGCAGCTTGGGACTAGCGGGAGGTGTCCTCCCCGGGGAGCTGTTTTTT. Translating it yields CASSLGLAGGVLPGELFF.

This chain connects TRBV5-8 to TRBJ2-1; weak D call: TRBD2 (5 bases). Trimming removed 0 bases from V and 9 bases from J, with 10 bases in between. Germline CDR1 and CDR2: SGHTS and YDEGEE. The CDR3 is 13 amino acids. Here the CDR3 DNA reads TGTGCCAGCAGCTTGGTCTTCGGAGGTGAGCAGTTCTTC. Translation: CASSLVFGGEQFF.

J is TRBJ2-3 and V is TRBV3-1 (or the pseudogene TRBV3-2); TRBD1 matches at 8 bases. CDR3 length equals 12 residues. Germline CDR1 and CDR2: LGHDT and YNNKEL (reference sequence). The ends lost 6 bases at V and 10 bases at J; junction bases unmatched: 6. The CDR3 region has the DNA TGTGCCAGCAGTCATGGACAGGGCCCGCAGTATTTT. Translation: CASSHGQGPQYF.

The chain links TRBV20-1 to TRBJ2-4; TRBD2 matches 7 bases. The germline V gene has CDR1 DFQATT and CDR2 SNEGSKA (reference sequence). The CDR3 sequence is 12 residues long. Trimming took 3 bases from V and 7 from J; bases not matched to a gene: 3. The CDR3 protein is CSASLGGNIQYF. The CDR3 DNA is TGCAGTGCTAGTTTGGGGGGGAACATTCAGTACTTC.

The rearrangement joins TRBV9 to TRBJ1-3; D gene unclear. Trimming stripped 2 bases from V and 4 bases from J, with 13 bases between. CDR1 and CDR2 from the germline V gene are SGDLS and YYNGEE. This CDR3 is built from 15 residues. The CDR3: CASSVNPGIGNTIYF. In DNA, the CDR3 is TGTGCCAGCAGCGTGAACCCGGGAATCGGAAACACCATATATTTT.

The chain joins TRBV27 to TRBJ1-1; TRBD1 might be the D (5 bases). Between the trimmed V and J ends, which lost 5 bases and 8 bases, there was a span of 12 bases. Germline loops: CDR1 MNHEY, CDR2 SMNVEV (reference sequence). The CDR3 runs to 12 residues. The CDR3 sequence is CASSAHRTEAFF. DNA of the CDR3: TGTGCCAGCAGTGCCCACAGGACCGAAGCTTTCTTT.

This clone appeared once. The CDR3 sequence is CASTTTSGTEQFF. CDR3 in DNA: TGTGCCAGCACCACCACTAGCGGGACTGAGCAGTTCTTC. The chain combines TRBV2 with TRBJ2-1; TRBD2 aligns across 10 bases. The CDR3 is 13 amino acids. With V trimmed by 7 bases and J by 9 bases, 6 bases remained unmatched. Germline-derived CDR1 and CDR2 are SNHLY and FYNNEI.

CDR3 DNA: TGCAGCGTCCGGACTAGCGAAATTTACGAGCAGTACTTC. The encoded protein is CSVRTSEIYEQYF. The V call is TRBV29-1, the J call TRBJ2-7, with 9 bases matching TRBD2. V lost 6 bases to trimming and J lost 4 bases; unmatched junction nucleotides: 7. CDR1 and CDR2 (germline): SQVTM, ANQGSEA. The CDR3 totals 13 residues.

The chain has TRBV2 and TRBJ1-4; D gene uncertain. Germline V CDR1 and CDR2: SNHLY, FYNNEI. The length of the CDR3 is 14 residues. Trimming pared 6 bases from V and 8 bases from J, leaving 16 bases between. CDR3 sequence (DNA): TGTGCCAGCAGCGACGGCAGTCTCGGGGAAAAACTGTTTTTT. Its protein product is CASSDGSLGEKLFF.

The CDR3 is CASSERLAGEAPSTDTQYF. CDR3 DNA sequence: TGTGCCAGCAGTGAAAGACTAGCGGGAGAGGCCCCTAGCACAGATACGCAGTATTTT. The chain is built from TRBV6-1 and TRBJ2-3; 12 bases fit TRBD2. CDR3 length: 19 amino acids. Germline V lookup: CDR1 MNHNS, CDR2 SASEGT. Trimming took 2 bases from V and 0 from J; bases not matched to a gene: 9.

The chain employs TRBV4-2 and TRBJ2-1; the match to TRBD2 covers 12 bases. The CDR3 loop spans 16 amino acids. Trimming took 4 bases from V and 6 from J; bases not matched to a gene: 7. Germline lookup yields CDR1 LGHNA and CDR2 YNFKEQ. CDR3 nucleotides: TGTGCCAGCAGCCCCCCGACTAGCGGGAGTGGCAATGAGCAGTTCTTC. Encoded protein: CASSPPTSGSGNEQFF.

V gene TRBV4-3 combines with J gene TRBJ2-1, with 7 bases aligning to TRBD2. V lost 1 base to trimming and J lost 9 bases; unmatched junction nucleotides: 15. Germline CDR1 LGHNA, CDR2 YSLEER. This CDR3 contains 17 residues. The CDR3 region is CASSQGSGTIKAGEQFF. In nucleotides, the CDR3 is TGCGCCAGCAGCCAAGGGTCCGGGACTATTAAAGCCGGTGAGCAGTTCTTC.

This chain links TRBV1 with TRBJ2-1; TRBD1 is taken as the D call from the table, unchecked against the DNA. TRBV1 is recorded as a pseudogene. The CDR3 has 15 amino acids. Here the CDR3 DNA reads TGCACCAGCAGCCAGACAGGGGACCCATACAGTGAGCAGTTCTTC. This gives the protein CTSSQTGDPYSEQFF.

The chain links TRBV3-1 (or the pseudogene TRBV3-2) to TRBJ2-1; D perhaps matches TRBD2 (5 bases). The CDR3 covers 17 residues. Germline V lookup: CDR1 LGHDT, CDR2 YNNKEL (reference sequence). V dropped 4 bases and J dropped 1 base, with 17 bases sitting between them. CDR3 nucleotide sequence: TGTGCCAGCAGCCCCTCGGACTTGAGACTTTCCTACAATGAGCAGTTCTTC. Translation: CASSPSDLRLSYNEQFF.

The rearrangement joins TRBV15 to TRBJ2-7, with 8 bases fitting TRBD1. The CDR3 runs 15 residues. Germline V CDR1 and CDR2: LNHNV, YYDKDF (reference sequence). The V gene end was trimmed by 1 base and the J gene end by 6 bases; junction bases not matched to a gene: 8. The CDR3 DNA reads as TGTGCCACCAGCAGAGTGGTAGGACAGGGCCGCGAGCAGTACTTC. Its translation is CATSRVVGQGREQYF. Full variable domain (missing parts from reference TRBV15 and TRBJ2-7): DAMVIQNPRYQVTQFGKPVTLSCSQTLNHNVMYWYQQKSSQAPKLLFHYYDKDFNNEADTPDNFQSRRPNTSFCFLDIRSPGLGDTAMYLCATSRVVGQGREQYFGPGTRLTVT.